This entry describes one T cell receptor beta chain. Its cognate antigen is unknown. MiXCR, applied by TCRdb to the 5' RACE reads, yields one record per CDR3 protein. Of 150,000 or so distinct CDR3 sequences detected, around 19% appear once; the ten largest clones hold approximately 7.8%. The data originate from a study of CD8 T cells in ankylosing spondylitis. Germline CDR1 reads KGHDR; CDR2 reads SFDVKD. The CDR3 consists of 16 residues. The V and J ends lost 4 bases and 4 bases, in that order; junction bases with no gene match: 5. Study outcomes and limitations: In synovial fluid and blood from reactive arthritis, some motif variants were previously reported. Matched ankylosing spondylitis synovial fluid reportedly showed significant enrichment of disease-linked clones.

The sequenced sample consisted of blood, either unsorted or a sorted T cell fraction (not recorded which). V and J are TRBV24-1 and TRBJ2-2, with 10 bases identical to TRBD1. This receptor was identified in a male donor with ankylosing spondylitis or in good health (not recorded which). The CDR3 protein is CATSDPGQGVTGELFF. DNA for the CDR3: TGTGCCACCAGTGACCCTGGACAGGGGGTCACCGGGGAGCTGTTTTTT.